The sequence of this T cell receptor beta chain was determined in a study of human T cells and chemical hapten exposure (dated by TCRdb to the early 2020s). For context, the study as a whole: For sensitization, 2% DPC in acetone was applied to a roughly 2 cm by roughly 2 cm area of upper inner arm skin. Weekly therapeutic DPC doses were additionally applied to the scalp of patients throughout the approximately 24-week study period. Patch testing on the upper back used Finn chambers containing 0.01% DPC, with scoring done after 6 days according to International Contact Dermatitis Research Group standards. The patient cohort, mostly female, included alopecia areata with under or over 50% scalp involvement, alopecia totalis and alopecia universalis. Libraries were pooled for sequencing, and variation in per-sample TCR yields was attributed mainly to small differences in library volumes within the pool. This study followed changes in the peripheral blood TCR repertoire in vivo during primary and secondary sensitization of alopecia patients to the hapten diphenylcyclopropenone (DPC). Patient blood was sampled pre-sensitization (week 0) and at 2, 6 and about 24 weeks after DPC sensitization. For TCR sequencing, blood came from some 31 alopecia patients at anywhere from one to four time points (pre-sensitization, 2, 6 and 24 weeks).

This clonotype has more than one count but fewer than ten. This clone's antigen is unknown. It has no much larger one-base neighbor in the sample; base qualities were not kept. Library prep was done by RACE. These reads were obtained on a NextSeq 500. Library preparation attached unique molecular identifiers to individual cDNA molecules for quantitative, reproducible TCR counting. Each blood RNA sample was used to sequence both TCR alpha and TCR beta chains. Turning to the authors' computational methods: The median number of TCRs per sample was some 100,000, ranging from about 20,000 to 690,600. V, J and CDR3 annotation of the TCR reads was carried out using the Decombinator software suite. For PS versus PT1 abundance plots, all samples were subsampled to the same number of TCRs (28,000). TCRs were defined as expanded if absent before sensitization and observed at least eight times at the 2-week time point. TCRdb cleaned the public reads at Q25 with fastp, built clones with MiXCR and kept in-frame beta chains. Rows matching on CDR3 protein sequence are summarized as one entry with the most common DNA and genes. Clone size and V and J calls follow TCRdb, not the original study. For this sample the table gives over 85,000 distinct CDR3 sequences, of which under 14% were detected only once. The ten top clones hold 3.1% of the sample.

Taken from the germline V gene, the CDR1 and CDR2 loops are MNHEY and SVGAGI. The CDR3 starts with the cysteine, ends with the phenylalanine, and has 15 residues. Left in the record is the CDR3 DNA by itself, 45 bases read in frame from the first base. V is cut by 3 bases and J by 0 bases, and the space between the germline ends is 6 bases. Per the publication, the time point label means: pre-sensitization, week 0. In the paper's terms, the treatment or condition label means: therapeutic diphenylcyclopropenone sensitization with weekly scalp DPC. At each patch-test visit, blood was drawn before the patch test was applied. Patients were eligible if aged 18 to 70, diagnosed with alopecia and judged suitable for DPC therapy, and pregnant patients were excluded. Total RNA was isolated from unfractionated whole blood collected in Tempus Blood RNA tubes. The study at large found these results: Repeated subsampling changed both the strength of the expansion versus patch-test correlation and the threshold at which that correlation became significant. A positive correlation was found between the number of PT1 expanded TCRs and patch test score, with significance reached at thresholds 8, 16 and 32 but not 4. All patients had alopecia, a presumed autoimmune disease, so their immune response might differ from that of healthy individuals. DPC sensitization did not change the number of TCRs with a frequency above 1 in 1000, and there was no evidence of changes in global repertoire structure. Significantly more large CDR3 similarity clusters were formed by expanded TCRs than by pre-sensitization or healthy control sets, consistent with antigen-driven responses.

The input for sequencing was whole blood, taken in connection with sensitization to the hapten diphenylcyclopropenone (DPC). The sequence came from a woman aged 60-75 years with alopecia areata. Some clones in this sample may be carry-over from other donors' samples. The sequence joins TRBV6-5 to TRBJ2-6, with the D gene uncertain. The DNA is TGTGCCAGCAGTTATGGGCACTCTGGGGCCAACGTCCTGACTTTC. It encodes CASSYGHSGANVLTF.